The sample holds a few counts of the clone carrying this T cell receptor (beta chain). Its target is not known. The CDR3 covers 14 residues. Looked up from germline, CDR1 is DFQATT and CDR2 is SNEGSKA (reference sequence). The V end was cut by 2 bases, the J end by 7 bases, with 18 bases between. This sample is part of a study of CD8 T cells in ankylosing spondylitis. The study, taken as a whole, reports: Characteristic of ankylosing spondylitis blood, it appeared, was a TCR beta motif comprising roughly 8 highly homologous variants.

TCRdb itself ran the 5' RACE reads through MiXCR, one entry per CDR3 protein. Of about 800,000 distinct CDR3 sequences in the sample, approximately 10% were seen once. V usage is TRBV20-1 and J usage is TRBJ2-7; either TRBD1 or TRBD2 may supply D (7 bases each). The sequenced sample consisted of blood, either unsorted or a sorted T cell fraction (not recorded which). The receptor was derived from a male donor with ankylosing spondylitis. CDR3 nucleotide sequence: TGCAGTGCTAGACCTGAGGGGAGGGGGCTAGAGCAGTACTTC. It translates to CSARPEGRGLEQYF.